These T cell receptor beta chains were read from a single sample in a study of CD8 T cells in Susac syndrome. TCRdb called the immunoSEQ multiplex PCR reads again in MiXCR, with one record for every CDR3 protein. The sample contains approximately 200,000 distinct CDR3 sequences, around 93% of which appear only once. The sequencing input was CD4+ T cells from PBMCs. The receptors shown here come from a human donor with multiple sclerosis. Both conserved end residues are part of each CDR3. The D gene is left open where the match is weak. Some rows mark clone size as missing; the rest say once, few, many or name a class of expanded clone.

v_gene	len	j_gene	d_gene	abundance	CDR3aa	CDR3nt
TRBV28	13	TRBJ2-7	-	-	CASSPLWGTEQYF	TGTGCCAGCAGCCCTCTTTGGGGGACCGAGCAGTACTTC
TRBV9	15	TRBJ1-5	-	-	CASSVGPESNQPQHF	TGTGCCAGCAGCGTAGGCCCGGAGAGCAATCAGCCCCAGCATTTT
TRBV29-1	14	TRBJ1-2	TRBD1	-	CSVEPTGRKYGYTF	TGCAGCGTTGAACCGACAGGGCGGAAATATGGCTACACCTTC
TRBV3-1	13	TRBJ2-5	-	-	CASSHLSVETQYF	TGTGCCAGCAGCCACCTATCGGTGGAGACCCAGTACTTC
TRBV12-3/TRBV12-4	15	TRBJ1-5	-	-	CASSPDLPPDQPQHF	TGTGCCAGCAGCCCAGACCTACCGCCCGATCAGCCCCAGCATTTT
TRBV19	14	TRBJ1-2	-	-	CASSMFGPTYGYTF	TGTGCCAGTAGTATGTTTGGGCCCACCTATGGCTACACCTTC
TRBV30	13	TRBJ1-1	-	-	CAWCPQTATEAFF	TGTGCCTGGTGCCCACAAACAGCCACTGAAGCTTTCTTT
TRBV10-3	14	TRBJ2-5	-	-	CAISDGASQETQYF	TGTGCCATCAGTGATGGAGCCTCCCAAGAGACCCAGTACTTC
TRBV24-1	13	TRBJ1-4	-	-	CATSDAGPEELFF	TGTGCCACCAGTGATGCGGGACCCGAAGAACTGTTTTTT
TRBV29-1	13	TRBJ2-1	-	-	CSVLPTPGNEQFF	TGCAGCGTTCTTCCCACCCCGGGGAATGAGCAGTTCTTC
TRBV18	13	TRBJ2-1	-	-	CASSPQAQDEQFF	TGTGCCAGCTCACCACAGGCACAGGATGAGCAGTTCTTC
TRBV7-2	14	TRBJ2-4	-	once	CASSFLIQPNIQYF	TGTGCCAGCAGCTTCCTGATCCAGCCGAACATTCAGTACTTC
TRBV24-1	13	TRBJ2-5	-	-	CATSDTYIETQYF	TGTGCCACCAGTGATACCTACATAGAGACCCAGTACTTC
TRBV29-1	12	TRBJ2-5	-	-	CSGQVQQETQYF	TGCAGCGGGCAGGTTCAACAAGAGACCCAGTACTTC
TRBV30	14	TRBJ2-2	-	-	CAWKWGPNTGELFF	TGTGCCTGGAAGTGGGGGCCGAACACCGGGGAGCTGTTTTTT
TRBV5-1	14	TRBJ1-4	-	-	CASSLGGREEKLFF	TGCGCCAGCAGCTTGGGCGGCAGGGAGGAAAAACTGTTTTTT
TRBV2	15	TRBJ2-2	TRBD1	-	CASKLGTGESGELFF	TGTGCCAGCAAACTTGGGACAGGGGAGTCCGGGGAGCTGTTTTTT
TRBV20-1	13	TRBJ1-5	-	-	CSASRGTGQPQHF	TGCAGTGCTAGTAGGGGGACCGGTCAGCCCCAGCATTTT
TRBV20-1	15	TRBJ2-1	-	-	CSATWRANQYNEQFF	TGCAGTGCTACCTGGCGGGCTAATCAATACAATGAGCAGTTCTTC
TRBV3-1	13	TRBJ2-1	TRBD2	-	CASSQDPGRWEFF	TGTGCCAGCAGCCAAGATCCCGGGAGGTGGGAGTTCTTC
TRBV20-1	13	TRBJ2-3	-	-	CSARKDSTDTQYF	TGCAGTGCTAGAAAGGACAGCACAGATACGCAGTACTTT
TRBV13	16	TRBJ2-7	-	-	CASSVRPSAGSYEQYF	TGTGCCAGCAGCGTTCGGCCTAGCGCCGGATCCTACGAGCAGTACTTC
TRBV27	14	TRBJ2-5	-	once	CASSFEGLGETQYF	TGTGCCAGCAGCTTTGAGGGTCTGGGGGAGACCCAGTACTTC
TRBV30	12	TRBJ1-1	-	once	CAWGGRGTEAFF	TGTGCCTGGGGAGGGAGGGGCACTGAAGCTTTCTTT
TRBV25-1	13	TRBJ2-5	-	-	CASSELGKETQYF	TGTGCCAGCAGTGAACTGGGTAAGGAGACCCAGTACTTC
TRBV9	16	TRBJ2-7	TRBD2	-	CASSPRLAEGSYEQYF	TGTGCCAGCAGCCCCCGGCTAGCGGAGGGATCCTACGAGCAGTACTTC
TRBV3-1	12	TRBJ1-1	-	-	CASSQAVAEAFF	TGTGCCAGCAGCCAAGCGGTAGCTGAAGCTTTCTTT
TRBV7-2	15	TRBJ2-3	-	-	CASSVDVSGTDTQYF	TGTGCCAGCAGCGTGGACGTGTCTGGCACAGATACGCAGTATTTT
TRBV2	15	TRBJ1-2	TRBD1	-	CASSEARDSHYGYTF	TGTGCCAGCAGTGAAGCTAGGGACAGCCACTATGGCTACACCTTC
TRBV7-9	14	TRBJ2-3	-	-	CASSRPRGADTQYF	TGTGCCAGCAGCCGGCCCAGGGGCGCAGATACGCAGTATTTT
TRBV29-1	12	TRBJ2-5	-	-	CSVRPMQETQYF	TGCAGCGTCCGACCGATGCAAGAGACCCAGTACTTC
TRBV12-3/TRBV12-4	14	TRBJ2-5	TRBD1	-	CASSLGDRRETQYF	TGTGCCAGCAGTTTAGGGGACAGAAGAGAGACCCAGTACTTC